This T cell receptor beta chain is drawn from a study of technical replicates of blood from a few donors. V was pared by 5 bases and J by 7 bases, with 12 bases between. This CDR3 has 13 amino acids. Germline lookup yields CDR1 SGHTA and CDR2 FQGNSA. Only one count was recorded for this clone. The assay was immunoSEQ multiplex PCR, and TCRdb's table has in-frame clones only and misses some. The table records about 73,000 clones, 85% to 95% of them present only once. The specimen was PBMCs. This clonotype was sampled from a human donor in good health. Some clones in this sample may be carry-over from other donors' samples. The chain links TRBV7-2 to TRBJ2-1, with D hard to call. CDR3 DNA sequence: TGTGCCAGCAGCCAGTTATTCGGGAATGAGCAGTTCTTC. It codes for CASSQLFGNEQFF.